This is a list of T cell receptor beta chains from one sample in a study of blood T cells in healthy people across ages. In TCRdb, the 5' RACE reads were re-called with MiXCR into one record per CDR3 protein. In the table there are fewer than 700,000 distinct CDR3 sequences, roughly 41% of which are singletons. The sequencing input was blood. The receptors were sampled from a man aged 80 or over in good health. Both conserved end residues are trimmed from each CDR3. Fields, in order: CDR3 length, J gene, V gene, CDR3 protein.

15 . TRBV4-2 ASSRLQTSGVYNEQY
10 TRBJ2-4 TRBV20-1 SARDVGTPQY
13 TRBJ2-7 TRBV20-1 SARDEVRGTYEQY
12 . TRBV10-3 AISVLDRENEQY
12 TRBJ2-1 TRBV28 ASSLAGARVGQF
14 TRBJ2-2 TRBV11-2 ASSLGGDANTGELF
17 TRBJ2-1 TRBV13 ASSQGTSGFYSPYNEQF
16 TRBJ2-7 TRBV6-1 ASNSPWGGTGRYHEQY
12 TRBJ2-3 TRBV30 AWRSGGASDTQY
15 TRBJ2-7 TRBV20-1 SARVRGRDRGRYEQY
9 TRBJ2-3 TRBV14 ASGTSTTQY
7 TRBJ2-7 TRBV29-1 SVDYEQY
12 TRBJ2-1 TRBV24-1 ATSDVQLKNEQF
15 TRBJ2-4 TRBV6-2/TRBV6-3 ASSKLATTGSGNIQY
14 TRBJ2-4 TRBV7-2 ASSLVGGGAGNIQY
13 TRBJ2-7 TRBV6-2/TRBV6-3 ASSYSLGSSYEQY
12 TRBJ2-5 TRBV5-6 ASSSGTSESKQY
14 TRBJ2-4 TRBV7-8 ASSLAVAGAQNIQY
13 TRBJ1-6 TRBV15 ATSRGLPNNSPLH
12 TRBJ2-1 TRBV6-4 ASSLLAGYNEQF
13 TRBJ2-1 TRBV7-2 ASRPGRGSYNEQF
14 TRBJ1-2 TRBV4-3 ASSQVEGGGMDGYT
13 TRBJ1-1 TRBV7-2 ASSPQHRMNTEAF
13 TRBJ2-1 TRBV9 ASSLEAGEDNEQF
13 . TRBV29-1 SVAGTQSSYNEQY
11 TRBJ2-7 TRBV20-1 SAPRQGVHEQY
12 TRBJ1-5 TRBV4-2 ASSQVRGNQPQH
12 TRBJ1-5 TRBV12-3/TRBV12-4 ASSSTLDIQPQH
13 TRBJ1-6 TRBV13 ASSSGQGHNSPLH
10 TRBJ2-1 TRBV20-1 SAKDPSREQF
13 TRBJ2-5 TRBV27 ASSPLITGLETQY
13 TRBJ2-3 TRBV12-3/TRBV12-4 ASKPLRGATDTQY
14 TRBJ2-4 TRBV6-6 ASSYSASGGKDIQY
20 . TRBV4-1 ASSQDRAAKLEIPTLYNEQY
12 TRBJ2-7 TRBV20-1 SARPGGAYYEQY
15 TRBJ2-3 TRBV5-1 ASSGGILAGGTDTQY
12 . TRBV11-2 ASSYTGREETQY
11 TRBJ1-2 TRBV6-2/TRBV6-3 ASSPGNNYGYT
10 TRBJ2-7 TRBV20-1 STKGLGYEQY
13 TRBJ2-3 TRBV27 ASNLQGRVTDTQY
13 TRBJ2-7 TRBV20-1 SARLGGAAFYEQY
13 TRBJ1-5 TRBV5-1 ASSLALRGHQPQH
10 TRBJ1-2 TRBV6-2/TRBV6-3 ASSYRTDSYT
12 TRBJ1-4 TRBV29-1 SVVIEAGGEKLF
13 TRBJ2-7 TRBV9 ASSASGGQGPEQY
13 . TRBV7-9 ASSLMFGPQETQF
14 TRBJ2-1 TRBV20-1 SARYAGGGTYNEQF
9 TRBJ1-2 TRBV20-1 SGQSNYGHT
16 TRBJ2-6 TRBV7-2 ASSLVRLAGYGADVLT
11 TRBJ1-4 TRBV20-1 SARDTINEKLF
10 TRBJ2-1 TRBV10-3 AISETAVEQF
13 TRBJ1-2 TRBV2 ASRREQGSNYGYT
16 TRBJ1-1 TRBV12-5 ASGPVERNGGGDTEAF
17 TRBJ2-1 TRBV27 ASSLRSVLAGEPYSEQF
12 TRBJ2-7 TRBV9 ASSPRQTAYEQY
14 TRBJ2-3 TRBV14 ASSQDGGTSTDTQY
14 TRBJ2-5 TRBV27 ASSLGGRASVETQY
15 TRBJ2-3 TRBV11-1 ASSLGKTSDGTDTQY
11 TRBJ2-7 TRBV28 ASSLNIHYEQY